This passage covers 9 T cell receptor beta chains from one sample sequenced in a study of T-cell reconstitution after alpha-beta-depleted transplantation in children. Unique molecular identifiers were used in preparing the TCRbeta library. Each CDR3 protein gets one entry after TCRdb re-called the PCR reads with MiXCR. The data show some 350,000 distinct CDR3 sequences, with 15% to 20% seen just once and roughly 40% held by the top ten. The material was PBMCs, mostly from graft donor cells, obtained 360 days after TCRalphabeta/CD19-depleted stem cell transplant. Receptors originate from a male patient aged 2 to 10 who had a stem cell transplant for acute lymphoblastic leukemia, so the T cells may come from the graft donor.

In this sample, this clonotype turned up a few times. The chain has TRBV29-1 and TRBJ2-3; D call uncertain. Trimming pared 5 bases from V and 4 bases from J, leaving 4 bases between. Germline V gene data show CDR1 as SQVTM and CDR2 as ANQGSEA. The CDR3 consists of 10 residues. The CDR3 here is CSVQADTQYF. The CDR3 DNA is TGCAGCGTTCAAGCAGATACGCAGTATTTT.

This sequence joins TRBV28 and TRBJ2-7, with no clear D. The germline V and J ends were trimmed by 7 bases and 0 bases, with 16 bases remaining between them. CDR1 and CDR2 (germline): MDHEN, SYDVKM. The CDR3 is made up of 15 amino acids. As DNA, the CDR3 is TGTGCCAGCACCCTTAGAGGCCCAAGCTCCTACGAGCAGTACTTC. It codes for CASTLRGPSSYEQYF.

This clonotype was counted ten times or more. The gene calls are TRBV12-5 and TRBJ2-5; 11 nucleotides line up with TRBD1. CDR3 length equals 19 residues. Per the germline V gene, CDR1 is LGHNT and CDR2 is FRNRAP. V was clipped by 6 bases and J by 3 bases; unmatched bases: 18. The CDR3 sequence is CASGQFPGQGDGIEETQYF. CDR3 bases: TGTGCTAGTGGACAATTTCCGGGACAGGGGGACGGGATCGAAGAGACCCAGTACTTC.

The CDR3 sequence is CASSGPRDSNQPQHF. The DNA for the CDR3 is TGTGCCAGCAGTGGCCCGCGGGATAGCAATCAGCCCCAGCATTTT. The rearrangement joins TRBV2 to TRBJ1-5; D uncertain. CDR1 and CDR2 (germline): SNHLY, FYNNEI. This CDR3 has 15 amino acids. Trimming shortened V by 4 bases and J by 0 bases, and 10 bases separated the two germline ends.

This clonotype was seen only a few times. J is TRBJ2-4 and V is TRBV5-1; weak D call: TRBD2 (8 bases). This CDR3 spans 20 amino acids. Trimming stripped 0 bases from V and 0 bases from J, with 22 bases between. Germline assignment: CDR1 SGHRS and CDR2 YFSETQ. The CDR3 nucleotides are TGCGCCAGCAGCTTGGAGACCAGGGGGACTAGTTTGATAGCCAAAAACATTCAGTACTTC. It codes for CASSLETRGTSLIAKNIQYF.

V gene TRBV28 combines with J gene TRBJ2-7, with 9 bases lining up with TRBD1. Germline V gene data show CDR1 as MDHEN and CDR2 as SYDVKM. Losses at the gene ends were 6 bases for V and 3 bases for J; bases not matched to a gene: 12. This CDR3 spans 16 amino acids. The CDR3 spells CASSPTGGALYYEQYF. CDR3 coding DNA: TGTGCCAGCAGCCCGACAGGGGGAGCACTTTACTACGAGCAGTACTTC.

The table lists this clonotype with a few counts. This chain uses TRBV7-2 with TRBJ2-3, with unresolved D. This CDR3 is 14 amino acids long. V lost 4 bases to trimming and J lost 0 bases, with 8 bases between them. Germline V lookup: CDR1 SGHTA, CDR2 FQGNSA. In DNA form, the CDR3 reads TGTGCCAGCAGCTACCAACCTAGCACAGATACGCAGTATTTT. This sequence encodes CASSYQPSTDTQYF. Supplemented by reference TRBV7-2 and TRBJ2-3, the full variable domain reads GAGVSQSPSNKVTEKGKDVELRCDPISGHTALYWYRQSLGQGLEFLIYFQGNSAPDKSGLPSDRFSAERTGGSVSTLTIQRTQQEDSAVYLCASSYQPSTDTQYFGPGTRLTVL.

This clonotype was picked up many times. This sequence joins TRBV4-2 and TRBJ2-1; 7 bases are shared with TRBD2. Trimming at V came to 3 bases and at J to 6 bases, leaving 14 bases not matched to a gene. Germline values: CDR1 LGHNA, CDR2 YNFKEQ. This CDR3 is 17 amino acids long. CDR3 protein: CASSHDRGTIQGNEQFF. For the CDR3, the DNA is TGTGCCAGCAGCCACGACCGAGGGACTATACAAGGCAATGAGCAGTTCTTC.

A few counts support this clonotype. V is TRBV7-9 and J is TRBJ2-5; 7 bases map to TRBD2. The junction had 9 bases not matched to a gene; V was cut back by 5 bases and J by 3 bases. The CDR3 has 15 amino acids. Germline loops: CDR1 SEHNR, CDR2 FQNEAQ (reference sequence). CDR3 nucleotides: TGTGCCAGCAGCCCCAAGGGGACTACGGAAGAGACCCAGTACTTC. This translates into CASSPKGTTEETQYF.